Listed below are T cell receptor beta chains from one sample, sequenced in a study of blood T cell repertoires in COVID-19. Sequencing used immunoSEQ multiplex PCR; TCRdb keeps in-frame clones, though not all of them. The sample gives under 85,000 clones, more than 70% of which show up once; about 5% is in the top ten. The source material was peripheral blood. Receptors were obtained from a man aged 55 to 70 with active or convalescent COVID-19. Both conserved end residues are part of each CDR3. A D gene is named only where the DNA matches it firmly. Not all rows give a size; the values are once, few, many and, for expanded clones, a class.

- TRBJ2-5 TRBV30 - CAWSRSGGFQETQYF TGTGCCTGGAGTAGGTCGGGGGGCTTTCAAGAGACCCAGTACTTC
- TRBJ2-5 TRBV3-1/TRBV3-2 TRBD2 CASSLGLAGETQYF TGTGCCAGCAGCCTTGGACTAGCTGGGGAGACCCAGTACTTC
- TRBJ1-3 TRBV27 - CASRPGGENTIYF TGTGCCAGCCGCCCCGGTGGTGAGAACACCATATATTTT
once TRBJ1-1 TRBV12-3/TRBV12-4 - CASSLVQNTEAFF TGTGCCAGCAGTTTAGTCCAGAACACTGAAGCTTTCTTT
- TRBJ1-5 TRBV6-1 - CASSERGPGSNQPQHF TGTGCCAGCAGTGAAAGAGGGCCCGGTAGCAATCAGCCCCAGCATTTT
- TRBJ1-1 TRBV27 - CASSLEPNTEAFF TGTGCCAGCAGTTTAGAGCCGAACACTGAAGCTTTCTTT
- TRBJ2-1 TRBV10-3 TRBD2 CAISERLAGNSYNEQFF TGTGCCATCAGTGAACGACTAGCGGGCAACTCCTACAATGAGCAGTTCTTC
once TRBJ1-5 TRBV19 - CASSLRGIGRNQPQHF TGTGCCAGTAGCCTCAGGGGAATAGGGCGCAATCAGCCCCAGCATTTT
- TRBJ2-1 TRBV14 TRBD2 CASSQGLAGVIRYNEQFF TGTGCCAGCAGCCAAGGGCTAGCGGGGGTGATTCGGTACAATGAGCAGTTCTTC
- TRBJ2-5 TRBV6-2/TRBV6-3 TRBD2 CASSLGLAGNQETQYF TGTGCCAGCAGCCTAGGACTAGCGGGGAACCAAGAGACCCAGTACTTC
- TRBJ2-7 TRBV7-2 TRBD2 CASSFQAGGTYEQYF TGTGCCAGCAGCTTCCAAGCGGGGGGCACCTACGAGCAGTACTTC
- TRBJ1-2 TRBV29-1 - CSVDRATRNYGYTF TGCAGCGTTGATCGAGCGACTCGGAACTATGGCTACACCTTC
- TRBJ2-5 TRBV7-8 TRBD2 CASSSPGQRGAQETQYF TGTGCCAGCAGCTCCCCCGGTCAGCGGGGGGCCCAAGAGACCCAGTACTTC
- TRBJ1-2 TRBV5-1 - CASSLAPGDYGYTF TGCGCCAGCAGCTTGGCCCCAGGGGACTATGGCTACACCTTC
- TRBJ2-7 TRBV25-1 - CASSVFAGRTYEQYF TGTGCCAGCAGTGTTTTTGCAGGCAGGACCTACGAGCAGTACTTC
- TRBJ2-7 TRBV10-3 - CAISDQGGSYEQYF TGTGCCATCAGTGACCAGGGGGGCTCCTACGAGCAGTACTTC
few TRBJ1-3 TRBV2 - CASSAPGGPGNTIYF TGTGCCAGCAGTGCCCCAGGCGGGCCTGGAAACACCATATATTTT
once TRBJ1-5 TRBV27 - CASSFHSNQPQHF TGTGCCAGCAGTTTTCATAGCAATCAGCCCCAGCATTTT
once TRBJ1-5 TRBV7-2 TRBD1 CASSGQGQGDQPQHF TGTGCCAGCAGCGGACAGGGGCAGGGCGATCAGCCCCAGCATTTT
- TRBJ2-3 TRBV9 TRBD2 CASSLERGVRYF TGTGCCAGCAGTCTTGAGCGGGGGGTCAGGTATTTT
- TRBJ1-2 TRBV29-1 - CSVERQYGYTF TGCAGCGTTGAACGACAGTATGGCTACACCTTC
once TRBJ1-2 TRBV12-5 - CASGLVRYSQGFYGYTF TGTGCTAGTGGTTTGGTCCGGTACTCCCAGGGGTTCTATGGCTACACCTTC
- TRBJ1-2 TRBV10-3 - CAISYGDTTYGYTF TGTGCCATCAGCTACGGGGACACCACCTATGGCTACACCTTC
once TRBJ2-2 TRBV6-1 - CASTRGTGELFF TGTGCCAGCACACGCGGCACCGGGGAGCTGTTTTTT
- TRBJ1-1 TRBV9 TRBD1 CASSVGDRLNTEAFF TGTGCCAGCAGCGTGGGGGACAGGTTGAACACTGAAGCTTTCTTT
- TRBJ1-5 TRBV5-8 TRBD1 CASSIQGHQPQHF TGTGCCAGCAGCATACAGGGGCATCAGCCCCAGCATTTT
- TRBJ1-2 TRBV20-1 - CSATDNGGYTF TGCAGTGCTACGGACAATGGCGGCTACACCTTC
- TRBJ1-6 TRBV27 - CASSFGAGRVNSPLHF TGTGCCAGCAGTTTTGGAGCGGGCAGGGTAAATTCACCCCTCCACTTT
- TRBJ2-7 TRBV21-1 - CASIASPGQPPGNYEQYF TGTGCCAGCATCGCAAGTCCGGGACAGCCTCCGGGGAACTACGAGCAGTACTTC
- TRBJ2-7 TRBV15 TRBD1 CATSREGDRSSYEQYF TGTGCCACCAGCAGAGAGGGGGACAGGTCTTCCTACGAGCAGTACTTC
- TRBJ2-7 TRBV7-2 TRBD1 CASSPWTGLEQYF TGTGCCAGCAGCCCCTGGACAGGGCTCGAGCAGTACTTC
- TRBJ1-6 TRBV6-5 - CASTQGGINSPLHF TGTGCCAGCACCCAAGGAGGGATTAATTCACCCCTCCACTTT
once TRBJ1-1 TRBV7-2 TRBD1 CASSFQTGRGTEAFF TGTGCCAGCAGCTTCCAGACAGGGCGGGGAACTGAAGCTTTCTTT
- TRBJ1-1 TRBV14 - CASKLRPLDYEAFF TGTGCCAGCAAACTTCGGCCGTTGGACTATGAAGCTTTCTTT
- TRBJ2-3 TRBV7-2 - CASSQGGRGTDTQYF TGTGCCAGCAGCCAGGGGGGCAGGGGCACAGATACGCAGTATTTT
- TRBJ2-6 TRBV29-1 - CSAGGFSGANVLTF TGCAGCGCCGGGGGTTTCTCTGGGGCCAACGTCCTGACTTTC
- TRBJ2-1 TRBV6-5 TRBD2 CASSYGSGGAYNEQFF TGTGCCAGCAGTTACGGAAGCGGGGGGGCTTACAATGAGCAGTTCTTC
few TRBJ1-3 TRBV12-3/TRBV12-4 TRBD1 CASSDRGRNTIYF TGTGCCAGCAGCGACAGGGGCAGAAACACCATATATTTT
- TRBJ2-2 TRBV18 - CASSPPVTVNTGELFF TGTGCCAGCTCACCACCTGTAACGGTTAACACCGGGGAGCTGTTTTTT
- TRBJ1-3 TRBV30 - CAWRSRNALSGNTIYF TGTGCCTGGAGGTCGCGGAACGCCCTCTCTGGAAACACCATATATTTT
once TRBJ1-5 TRBV4-1 TRBD1 CASSALGSRGQHSNQPQHF TGCGCCAGCAGTGCACTTGGATCTAGGGGGCAACATAGCAATCAGCCCCAGCATTTT
once TRBJ1-3 TRBV13 - CASSRSRGSGNTIYF TGTGCCAGCAGCCGAAGTAGGGGCTCTGGAAACACCATATATTTT
- TRBJ1-4 TRBV10-2 - CASTQTPNNEKLFF TGCGCCAGCACGCAAACTCCTAATAATGAAAAACTGTTTTTT
- TRBJ2-5 TRBV3-1/TRBV3-2 - CASSQRGWEYF TGTGCCAGCAGCCAAAGGGGATGGGAGTACTTC
few TRBJ1-2 TRBV6-2/TRBV6-3 - CASSSLDSSGYTF TGTGCCAGCAGTTCCCTCGACAGCTCTGGCTACACCTTC
- TRBJ1-5 TRBV2 TRBD1 CASSAQGTMEPQHF TGTGCCAGCAGTGCACAGGGGACAATGGAGCCCCAGCATTTT
- TRBJ1-1 TRBV19 TRBD1 CASRDRGLTEAFF TGTGCCAGCCGGGACAGGGGGCTCACTGAAGCTTTCTTT
- TRBJ1-6 TRBV24-1 TRBD1 CATSEPDRTFSYNSPLHF TGTGCCACCAGTGAGCCGGACAGGACCTTCTCCTATAATTCACCCCTCCACTTT
- TRBJ1-5 TRBV6-5 TRBD1 CASRQQGSSNQPQHF TGTGCCAGCAGACAACAGGGGTCTAGCAATCAGCCCCAGCATTTT
- TRBJ1-4 TRBV5-4 TRBD1 CASRNDRQGADEKLFF TGTGCCAGCAGGAACGACAGACAGGGGGCCGATGAAAAACTGTTTTTT
- TRBJ2-5 TRBV18 - CASSPPSAGADQETQYF TGTGCCAGCTCACCACCGTCGGCAGGGGCGGACCAAGAGACCCAGTACTTC
- TRBJ1-4 TRBV7-3 TRBD1 CASSPGQVSNEKLFF TGTGCCAGCAGCCCAGGACAGGTTTCTAATGAAAAACTGTTTTTT
- TRBJ1-4 TRBV2 - CASRTQGVGEKLFF TGTGCCAGCAGAACACAGGGAGTGGGGGAAAAACTGTTTTTT
- TRBJ2-3 TRBV9 - CASSVKGPGDTQYF TGTGCCAGCAGCGTTAAGGGGCCCGGAGATACGCAGTATTTT
- TRBJ2-1 TRBV7-7 - CASSLWPDSNNEQFF TGTGCTAGCAGCTTATGGCCCGATTCCAACAATGAGCAGTTCTTC